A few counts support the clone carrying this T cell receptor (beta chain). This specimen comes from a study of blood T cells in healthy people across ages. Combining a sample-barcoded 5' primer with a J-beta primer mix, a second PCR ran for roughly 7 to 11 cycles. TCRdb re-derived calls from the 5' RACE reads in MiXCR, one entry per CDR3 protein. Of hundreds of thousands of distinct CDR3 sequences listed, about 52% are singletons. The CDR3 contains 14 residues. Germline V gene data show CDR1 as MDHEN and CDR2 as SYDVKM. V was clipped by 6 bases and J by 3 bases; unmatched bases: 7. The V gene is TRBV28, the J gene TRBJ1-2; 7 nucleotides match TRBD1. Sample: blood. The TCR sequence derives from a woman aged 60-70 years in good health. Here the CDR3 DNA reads TGTGCCAGCAGGCGACAGGGCGTGGACTATGGCTACACCTTC. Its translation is CASRRQGVDYGYTF.